The next 15 T cell receptor beta chains were all read from a single sample in a study of Ad26.COV2.S vaccination and SARS-CoV-2 variants. Repertoires were generated with immunoSEQ multiplex PCR, while TCRdb's copy carries only in-frame clones and drops some. Of 410,000 or so clones in the sample, 75% to 95% are singletons; the top ten hold 10% to 15%. Treatment in this sample: around 19 received Ad26.COV2.S at low or high dose, single or two shots; several received placebo; per-sample allocation not given. At day 63 after the first vaccine or placebo injection, samples were drawn. The sequencing used peripheral blood, collected in a trial of Ad26.COV2.S vaccine versus placebo. Receptor source: a person between 18 and 59 years old who received the Ad26.COV2.S COVID-19 vaccine or a placebo.

J is TRBJ1-4 and V is TRBV29-1, with 9 bases aligning to TRBD1. V trimming: 7 bases; J trimming: 8 bases; junction bases outside the gene matches: 8. CDR1 and CDR2 from the germline V gene are SQVTM and ANQGSEA. The CDR3 has 13 residues. The CDR3 sequence is CSALQGAGEKLFF. The CDR3 bases are TGCAGCGCATTACAGGGGGCAGGGGAAAAACTGTTTTTT.

The chain employs TRBV5-1 and TRBJ1-6; tentatively, D is TRBD1 (5 bases). V was pared by 0 bases and J by 7 bases, with 5 bases between. Germline V lookup: CDR1 SGHRS, CDR2 YFSETQ. The CDR3 runs 13 residues. DNA of the CDR3: TGCGCCAGCAGCTTGGGGGGGAATTCACCCCTCCACTTT. Its protein is CASSLGGNSPLHF.

The chain recombines TRBV10-3 with TRBJ2-3, with 10 bases fitting TRBD2. The length of the CDR3 is 15 residues. V gave up 5 bases and J gave up 5 bases; unmatched junction bases: 7. Germline V gene sequence: CDR1 ENHRY, CDR2 SYGVKD. CDR3 DNA: TGTGCCATCAGTAAAGCGGGAGGGTCAGGAGATACGCAGTATTTT. This gives the protein CAISKAGGSGDTQYF.

The V call is TRBV7-2, the J call TRBJ1-5; D possibly corresponds to TRBD1 (6 bases). Trimming shortened V by 5 bases and J by 7 bases, and 12 bases separated the two germline ends. Per the germline V gene, CDR1 is SGHTA and CDR2 is FQGNSA. This CDR3 is built from 13 residues. The CDR3 region has the DNA TGTGCCAGCAGCGTAACAGGGTCCCAGCCCCAGCATTTT. Protein sequence: CASSVTGSQPQHF.

DNA of the CDR3: TGTGCCAGTTCCCCCGGACTAGCGGGAGTTTCGGGGGCCAACGTCCTGACTTTC. Translating gives CASSPGLAGVSGANVLTF. This chain links TRBV19 with TRBJ2-6, with 13 nucleotides matching TRBD2. Per the germline V gene, CDR1 is LNHDA and CDR2 is SQIVND (reference sequence). This CDR3 has 18 residues. Trimming cost V 8 bases and J 4 bases; bases outside gene matches: 11.

The V and J genes are TRBV28 and TRBJ2-5; tentatively, D is TRBD1 (5 bases). V was cut by 5 bases and J by 4 bases, with 14 bases left in between. Germline CDR1 MDHEN, CDR2 SYDVKM. This CDR3 region has 14 residues. The CDR3 sequence: CASSRQGASETQYF. The CDR3 DNA reads as TGTGCCAGCAGTCGGCAGGGCGCGTCAGAGACCCAGTACTTC.

J is TRBJ2-7 and V is TRBV25-1, with D possibly matching TRBD2 (5 bases). Trimming left V 3 bases short and J 0 bases short, with 9 bases between. CDR3 length equals 14 residues. The germline V gene encodes CDR1 MGHDK and CDR2 SYGVNS. The CDR3 bases are TGTGCCAGCAGTGATAGCGAGAGCTCCTACGAGCAGTACTTC. This gives the protein CASSDSESSYEQYF.

The DNA of the CDR3 is TGTGCCAGCAGCCCTATTAGCGGGAGATGGACAGATACGCAGTATTTT. Protein product: CASSPISGRWTDTQYF. V usage is TRBV5-4 and J usage is TRBJ2-3, with 9 bases aligning to TRBD2. Unmatched junction bases numbered 9, after V lost 4 bases and J lost 3 bases. The CDR3 totals 16 residues. In germline, CDR1 is SGHNT, CDR2 YYREEE (reference sequence).

To note about this clone: Distinct nucleotide sequences in the sample also encode this CDR3. V gene TRBV7-2 combines with J gene TRBJ2-5; D remains ambiguous. This CDR3 has 13 residues. Germline V gives CDR1 SGHTA, CDR2 FQGNSA. The ends were cut back, 0 bases at V and 3 bases at J, with 5 bases in the middle. The CDR3 DNA reads as TGTGCCAGCAGCTTAGCCCGGGAAGAGACCCAGTACTTC. Protein sequence: CASSLAREETQYF. The whole variable domain, remainder taken from reference TRBV7-2 and TRBJ2-5, is GAGVSQSPSNKVTEKGKDVELRCDPISGHTALYWYRQSLGQGLEFLIYFQGNSAPDKSGLPSDRFSAERTGGSVSTLTIQRTQQEDSAVYLCASSLAREETQYFGPGTRLLVL.

The chain uses TRBV19 and TRBJ1-5, with D perhaps matching TRBD1 (6 bases). This CDR3 region has 15 residues. Trimming removed 4 bases at V and 1 base at J, with 11 bases between. CDR1 is LNHDA, CDR2 SQIVND, per germline (reference sequence). In nucleotides, the CDR3 is TGTGCCAGTAGTACTCTCAGGGGAAGCAATCAGCCCCAGCATTTT. Translating it yields CASSTLRGSNQPQHF.

The chain's CDR3 is CASSPDSGNYEQYF. As DNA, the CDR3 is TGTGCCAGTAGTCCCGACAGTGGGAATTACGAGCAGTACTTC. The rearrangement links TRBV19 to TRBJ2-7; D may be TRBD1 (5 bases). CDR1 LNHDA and CDR2 SQIVND come from the germline V gene (reference sequence). The CDR3 runs to 14 residues. Between the trimmed V and J ends, which lost 5 bases and 4 bases, there was a span of 15 bases.

The chain couples TRBV9 to TRBJ2-5; 13 bases are a match to TRBD2. V shed 4 bases, J shed 5 bases, and the junction held 8 bases outside the gene matches. The CDR3 covers 16 residues. CDR1 SGDLS and CDR2 YYNGEE come from the germline V gene. This chain's CDR3 is CASSTRTSGSGETQYF. The CDR3 DNA reads TGTGCCAGCAGCACTCGGACTAGCGGGAGCGGGGAGACCCAGTACTTC.

The gene calls are TRBV21-1 and TRBJ2-1; the DNA was not compared with TRBD2, the D call given in the table. TRBV21-1 is labeled a pseudogene. The CDR3 spans 16 residues. The CDR3 sequence is CASSLCSSSSYNEQFF. In nucleotides, the CDR3 is TGTGCCAGCAGCCTATGTTCGAGTAGCTCCTACAATGAGCAGTTCTTC.

This clone was seen a handful of times. The V and J genes are TRBV6-5 and TRBJ2-5; 9 nucleotides match TRBD2. The CDR3 extends over 16 amino acids. V dropped 2 bases and J dropped 5; count of bases not matched to a gene: 9. The germline CDR1 and CDR2 sequences are MNHEY and SVGAGI. CDR3 region: CASSYLSGREGETQYF. The CDR3 coding sequence is TGTGCCAGCAGTTACCTTAGCGGGAGAGAGGGGGAGACCCAGTACTTC.

The chain joins TRBV6-5 to TRBJ2-5, with D perhaps TRBD1 (6 bases). V lost 5 bases to trimming and J lost 2 bases, with 15 bases between them. Germline V lookup: CDR1 MNHEY, CDR2 SVGAGI. There are 15 residues in the CDR3. The CDR3 DNA is TGTGCCAGCAGTACCTGGACAGACGTACAAGAGACCCAGTACTTC. It is translated as CASSTWTDVQETQYF.